Listed below are T cell receptor beta chains from one sample, sequenced in a study of T cells after yellow fever vaccination. TCRdb re-called the 5' RACE reads through MiXCR, storing one row per CDR3 protein. This repertoire shows about 210,000 distinct CDR3 sequences, approximately 3% found once; its top ten account for 3.2%. Sequences were derived from CD4+ T cells sorted from PBMCs, sampled 10 days after the yellow fever booster vaccination. These receptors were collected from a man aged 18 to 30 who received the YFV17D yellow fever vaccine. Each CDR3 is given without its conserved first and last residue.

TRBV6-1 | ASTNGVGTEAF
TRBV7-8 | ASSLEVAREQY
TRBV20-1 | SAIQGQYYNEQF
TRBV9 | ASSADLGRDGYT
TRBV7-6 | ASSLETGGPHNYGYT
TRBV12-3/TRBV12-4 | ASISVDEKLF
TRBV7-2 | ASSSLGGDTDTQY
TRBV10-2 | ATRRWTGEKETQY
TRBV10-2 | ASTQGAPGNTIY
TRBV5-1 | ASSVSATNEKLF
TRBV6-5 | ASSYSGLNTGEPF
TRBV12-3/TRBV12-4 | ASSLTGNPDTQY
TRBV5-5 | ASSLGGLAGPQETQY
TRBV3-1 | ASSQATDTQY
TRBV6-5 | ASRTGSRDGYT
TRBV20-1 | SARRTGRTDTQY
TRBV5-6 | ASTGQGAAEAF
TRBV2 | ASSVGTNEQF
TRBV4-3 | ASSQGPTGMNTEAF
TRBV9 | ASSRAPTIQETQY
TRBV20-1 | SALAGGPLETQY
TRBV7-9 | ASTLLTNEKLF
TRBV18 | ASSPGFSNQPQH
TRBV7-2 | ASSLNEGLDTQY
TRBV20-1 | SAWDREDYGYT
TRBV7-2 | ASSRQGAGANEKLF
TRBV20-1 | SALDHYEQY
TRBV12-3/TRBV12-4 | ASSLVRDTLPEQF
TRBV7-2 | ASSLAGDGDTQY
TRBV7-8 | ASSPDRGTRYSNQPQH
TRBV2 | ASSEGTSGAGQY
TRBV5-6 | ASSRGRDYGYT
TRBV12-3/TRBV12-4 | ASSPRDRVNGYT
TRBV7-3 | ASSFRLAGAHEQF
TRBV5-1 | ASSLGRDTNEQF
TRBV7-9 | ASSLGIDRGVTDTQY
TRBV14 | ASSQDRDRTEAF
TRBV6-5 | ASSLGVAGADTQY
TRBV5-1 | ASSFAMNTEAF
TRBV5-1 | ASSPGDSNQPQH
TRBV6-6 | ASSFTAALGYT
TRBV9 | ASSATTGTLGISQY
TRBV5-1 | ASSLGFTSGGGSYNEQF
TRBV5-4 | ASSVQGGETQY
TRBV24-1 | ATSGLSGETQY
TRBV21-1 | ASSKGLRYYGYT
TRBV18 | ASSPALSGGRAYEQY
TRBV7-2 | ASSLRVNTGELF
TRBV29-1 | SVEDGSYGYT
TRBV20-1 | SARGVARLQY
TRBV4-3 | ASSQDPASSSGNTIY
TRBV2 | ASSEDTGSYYGYT